The 31 T cell receptor beta chains listed next were all sequenced from one sample in a study of cytomegalovirus exposure and HLA in healthy donors. The primer mix had 60 Vbeta and 13 Jbeta primers. The method was immunoSEQ multiplex PCR; TCRdb's version includes in-frame clones alone and lacks a portion of them. This sample has roughly 100,000 clones, with 60% to 85% found just once. The sequencing sample was made of PBMCs. The origin of the receptors is a woman aged 35 to 49 in good health and CMV-seropositive.

CDR3 region: CASSQGRLEGAQYF. In DNA form, the CDR3 reads TGCGCCAGCAGCCAAGGGCGGTTAGAGGGGGCCCAGTACTTC. This chain uses TRBV4-1 with TRBJ2-5; possible D gene TRBD1, 6 bases. The CDR3 has 14 residues. With 1 base removed from V and 9 bases from J, the gap between germline ends came to 15 bases. CDR1 MGHRA and CDR2 YSYEKL come from the germline V gene.

The chain joins TRBV4-1 to TRBJ1-1; a possible D gene is TRBD1 (6 bases). The germline V gene encodes CDR1 MGHRA and CDR2 YSYEKL. This CDR3 comprises 18 residues. With 0 bases removed from V and 5 bases from J, the gap between germline ends came to 22 bases. The CDR3 spells CASSQEESRQEFLTEAFF. The DNA for the CDR3 is TGCGCCAGCAGCCAAGAAGAGTCCAGACAGGAATTTCTAACTGAAGCTTTCTTT.

On this clone itself: Other DNA sequences of this sample code for an identical CDR3. The gene calls are TRBV28 and TRBJ2-1, with a possible D match to TRBD2 (6 bases). Germline loops: CDR1 MDHEN, CDR2 SYDVKM. This CDR3 has 17 residues. V shed 5 bases and J shed 7 bases, with 24 bases lying between them. The CDR3 sequence: CASSTQRTGRGRNEQFF. DNA of the CDR3: TGTGCCAGCAGTACGCAGAGGACGGGCCGGGGGAGGAATGAGCAGTTCTTC.

In its sample, this clone was seen a few times. This chain links TRBV2 with TRBJ2-7; 8 bases are shared with TRBD1. Trimming cost V 4 bases and J 11 bases; bases outside gene matches: 13. The germline gives CDR1 SNHLY, CDR2 FYNNEI. The CDR3 sequence is 14 residues long. CDR3 DNA sequence: TGTGCCAGCAGTGGACAGGGGCTACAGGAGGTGGAGTACTTC. It yields the protein CASSGQGLQEVEYF.

The chain recombines TRBV5-1 with TRBJ2-7, with TRBD2 matching over 9 bases. Germline CDR1 and CDR2: SGHRS and YFSETQ. With V trimmed by 0 bases and J by 4 bases, 5 bases remained unmatched. The CDR3 contains 15 residues. The CDR3 sequence: CASSLEVAGEYEQYF. CDR3 sequence (DNA): TGCGCCAGCAGCTTGGAAGTAGCGGGAGAATACGAGCAGTACTTC.

The table lists this clone with a few counts. The V and J genes are TRBV5-6 and TRBJ1-4, with 7 bases that match TRBD1. The CDR3 is 15 residues long. V dropped 2 bases and J dropped 3; count of bases not matched to a gene: 4. CDR1 is SGHDT and CDR2 is YYEEEE in the germline V gene. The CDR3 region is CASSLTGTANEKLFF. In nucleotides, the CDR3 is TGTGCCAGCAGCTTAACCGGGACAGCTAATGAAAAACTGTTTTTT.

The chain joins TRBV7-2 to TRBJ2-5; 8 positions match TRBD2. Matching the DNA end better, TRBJ2-7 makes the J call doubtful. The CDR3 runs to 15 residues. CDR1 and CDR2 (germline): SGHTA, FQGNSA. CDR3 sequence reads: CASSPRLAISYEQYF. CDR3 coding DNA: TGTGCCAGCAGCCCGCGACTAGCGATTTCCTACGAGCAGTACTTC.

The chain joins TRBV4-3 to TRBJ1-4; D gene uncertain. The germline V gene encodes CDR1 LGHNA and CDR2 YSLEER. This CDR3 comprises 14 residues. Between the trimmed V and J ends, which lost 7 bases and 3 bases, there was a span of 12 bases. The DNA of the CDR3 is TGCGCCAGCAACGAGGGAGTGGCTAATGAAAAACTGTTTTTT. This sequence encodes CASNEGVANEKLFF.

The chain employs TRBV28 and TRBJ2-7; D is possibly TRBD2 (6 bases). Germline assignment: CDR1 MDHEN and CDR2 SYDVKM. The CDR3 covers 14 residues. Between the trimmed V and J ends, which lost 7 bases and 2 bases, there was a span of 15 bases. This chain's CDR3 is CASNRGGTPYEQYF. Written as DNA, the CDR3 is TGTGCCAGCAACCGCGGAGGGACTCCCTACGAGCAGTACTTC.

J is TRBJ2-6 and V is TRBV6-1; 7 bases agree with TRBD1. Germline V gene lookup returns CDR1 MNHNS and CDR2 SASEGT. The J segment lost 3 bases and the V segment lost 3 bases, leaving 2 bases of the junction unmatched. The CDR3 spans 15 residues. The CDR3 nucleotides are TGTGCCAGCAGTGACACAGGGGATGGGGCCAACGTCCTGACTTTC. Amino acids: CASSDTGDGANVLTF.

V is TRBV18 and J is TRBJ2-5; the match to TRBD1 covers 8 bases. CDR1 KGHSH and CDR2 LQKENI come from the germline V gene. The trim removed 5 bases at V and 3 bases at J, leaving 5 bases unmatched. The CDR3 sequence is 14 residues long. The CDR3 loop is CASSSLTGEETQYF. The CDR3, as DNA: TGTGCCAGCTCATCGCTGACAGGGGAAGAGACCCAGTACTTC.

The V call is TRBV28, the J call TRBJ1-1, with D possibly TRBD1 on 5 matching bases. This CDR3 region has 14 residues. Between the trimmed V and J ends, which lost 6 bases and 5 bases, there was a span of 16 bases. Germline V gene data show CDR1 as MDHEN and CDR2 as SYDVKM. The CDR3 protein is CASSRAGLGTEAFF. CDR3 DNA: TGTGCCAGCAGCCGTGCGGGACTAGGGACTGAAGCTTTCTTT.

The chain has TRBV4-1 and TRBJ2-2; the D is unclear. The CDR3 is 14 residues long. Germline CDR1 is MGHRA and CDR2 is YSYEKL. V lost 1 base and J 6 bases, leaving 9 bases between the germline ends. The chain's CDR3 is CASSQGGASGELFF. In DNA, the CDR3 is TGCGCCAGCAGCCAAGGAGGTGCTTCCGGGGAGCTGTTTTTT.

The V gene is TRBV9, the J gene TRBJ2-1; 9 positions agree with TRBD1. The CDR3 consists of 15 residues. Germline-derived CDR1 and CDR2 are SGDLS and YYNGEE. Trimming at V came to 0 bases and at J to 6 bases, leaving 4 bases not matched to a gene. DNA for the CDR3: TGTGCCAGCAGCGTAGAGGGACAGGGACTCAATGAGCAGTTCTTC. Protein: CASSVEGQGLNEQFF.

In this sample, this clone turned up once. The chain links TRBV6-6 to TRBJ1-5, with 8 bases lining up with TRBD1. The V gene end was trimmed by 8 bases and the J gene end by 7 bases; junction bases not matched to a gene: 13. The germline V gene has CDR1 MNHNY and CDR2 SVGAGI (reference sequence). The CDR3 consists of 15 residues. CDR3 DNA: TGTGCCAGCTTTAGGACCGGACAGGGAAAACAGCCCCAGCATTTT. This gives the protein CASFRTGQGKQPQHF.

The V gene is TRBV28, the J gene TRBJ1-5, with D tentatively TRBD1 (6 bases). The germline V gene has CDR1 MDHEN and CDR2 SYDVKM. The CDR3 extends over 15 amino acids. Trimming took 4 bases from V and 7 from J, leaving 17 bases between them. The CDR3 protein is CASSSQGRGDQPQHF. For the CDR3, the DNA is TGTGCCAGCAGTTCACAGGGTAGAGGCGACCAGCCCCAGCATTTT.

This chain links TRBV15 with TRBJ2-1; maybe TRBD2 (5 bases). The V end lost 0 bases, the J end lost 0 bases, and 6 bases lay between the germline ends. CDR1 LNHNV and CDR2 YYDKDF come from the germline V gene (reference sequence). The CDR3 covers 15 residues. The DNA of the CDR3 is TGTGCCACCAGCAGAGAGGGAGACTCCTACAATGAGCAGTTCTTC. It yields the protein CATSREGDSYNEQFF.

Worth noting for this clone: The sample has other DNA sequences that encode this CDR3 too. V gene TRBV2 combines with J gene TRBJ2-3; D gene ambiguous. This CDR3 has 11 residues. Between the trimmed V and J ends, which lost 8 bases and 6 bases, there was a span of 9 bases. From germline, CDR1 is SNHLY and CDR2 FYNNEI. The DNA for the CDR3 is TGTGCCAGCGCGTACTCGGATACGCAGTATTTT. It is translated as CASAYSDTQYF.

The V and J genes are TRBV20-1 and TRBJ1-2; unclear D gene. The CDR3 extends over 11 amino acids. V was clipped by 5 bases and J by 6 bases, with 10 bases between them. CDR1 and CDR2 from the germline V gene are DFQATT and SNEGSKA (reference sequence). The CDR3 region is CSAPGGDGYTF. As DNA, the CDR3 is TGCAGTGCTCCGGGCGGGGATGGCTACACCTTC.

The chain has TRBV6-5 and TRBJ2-7, with unresolved D. The germline V gene encodes CDR1 MNHEY and CDR2 SVGAGI. V was cut by 5 bases and J by 6 bases, with 14 bases left in between. The length of the CDR3 is 13 residues. The CDR3 region is CASSHTLAGEQYF. DNA of the CDR3: TGTGCCAGCAGTCACACCCTCGCTGGCGAGCAGTACTTC.

This clone was found a few times. This chain connects TRBV5-1 to TRBJ2-1, with 10 bases that match TRBD1. The CDR3 extends over 16 amino acids. Germline assignment: CDR1 SGHRS and CDR2 YFSETQ. V trimming: 7 bases; J trimming: 7 bases; junction bases outside the gene matches: 14. The CDR3: CASALLSGQGINEQFF. The CDR3 DNA reads as TGCGCCAGCGCCCTACTCTCGGGACAGGGGATTAATGAGCAGTTCTTC.

The rearrangement uses TRBV6-6 and TRBJ2-7; 8 bases line up with TRBD1. Per germline, CDR1 MNHNY and CDR2 SVGAGI (reference sequence). Trimming cost V 6 bases and J 2 bases; bases outside gene matches: 12. The CDR3 runs 16 residues. The CDR3 nucleotides are TGTGCCAGCAGAACGGGACAGGAGGGGCAGCCCTACGAGCAGTACTTC. It encodes CASRTGQEGQPYEQYF.

V and J are TRBV7-2 and TRBJ2-1, with D unclear. The V and J ends lost 3 bases and 0 bases respectively, with 9 bases between them. In germline, CDR1 is SGHTA, CDR2 FQGNSA. This CDR3 is 15 amino acids long. CDR3 residues: CASSFSVSSYNEQFF. Written as DNA, the CDR3 is TGTGCCAGCAGCTTCAGCGTTAGCTCCTACAATGAGCAGTTCTTC.

The sample holds a few counts of this clone. The identical CDR3 is also encoded by other nucleotide sequences in the sample. V usage is TRBV2 and J usage is TRBJ2-2; 7 bases fit TRBD1. This CDR3 contains 13 residues. V gave up 6 bases and J gave up 6 bases; unmatched junction bases: 4. Germline V gene sequence: CDR1 SNHLY, CDR2 FYNNEI. CDR3 region: CASRRQGSGELFF. Here the CDR3 DNA reads TGTGCCAGCAGACGACAGGGATCCGGGGAGCTGTTTTTT.

This chain uses TRBV9 with TRBJ2-1; 11 nucleotides match TRBD2. V lost 4 bases, J lost 5 bases, and 8 bases stayed unmatched. There are 16 residues in the CDR3. Germline V gives CDR1 SGDLS, CDR2 YYNGEE. CDR3 loop: CASSFHLAGGDNEQFF. CDR3 DNA sequence: TGTGCCAGCAGCTTCCACCTAGCGGGAGGCGACAATGAGCAGTTCTTC.

This chain uses TRBV9 with TRBJ1-1, with D tentatively TRBD1 (5 bases). The germline V gene encodes CDR1 SGDLS and CDR2 YYNGEE. V was clipped by 2 bases and J by 3 bases, with 20 bases between them. The CDR3 length is 17 residues. The CDR3 sequence is CASSVRSIGQGDTEAFF. The CDR3 nucleotides read TGTGCCAGCAGCGTGAGGAGTATAGGGCAAGGGGACACTGAAGCTTTCTTT.

CDR3 loop: CASSPGFASYNEQFF. The CDR3 DNA reads TGTGCCAGCAGTCCGGGGTTCGCCTCCTACAATGAGCAGTTCTTC. V and J are TRBV11-3 and TRBJ2-1, with a tentative D call TRBD2 (5 bases). V was shortened by 6 bases and J by 0 bases, with 12 bases between the two germline ends. From germline, CDR1 is SGHNT and CDR2 YENEEA. This CDR3 is built from 15 residues.

The chain joins TRBV7-8 to TRBJ1-5; D unresolved. V was cut by 7 bases and J by 4 bases, with 14 bases left in between. Germline loops: CDR1 SGHVS, CDR2 FQNEAQ. The CDR3 has 14 residues. CDR3 DNA sequence: TGTGCCAGCACCGCGGCCCCGAGGAATCAGCCCCAGCATTTT. This translates into CASTAAPRNQPQHF. The variable domain in full, with the rest retrieved from reference TRBV7-8 and TRBJ1-5, is GAGVSQSPRYKVAKRGQDVALRCDPISGHVSLFWYQQALGQGPEFLTYFQNEAQLDKSGLPSDRFFAERPEGSVSTLKIQRTQQEDSAVYLCASTAAPRNQPQHFGDGTRLSIL.

A few counts support this clone. The rearrangement joins TRBV19 to TRBJ1-1; D is ambiguous. Trimming left V 3 bases short and J 10 bases short, with 9 bases between. CDR1 and CDR2 (germline): LNHDA, SQIVND (reference sequence). CDR3 length equals 11 residues. The CDR3 nucleotides are TGTGCCAGTAGTATCCTCGGCGGAGCTTTCTTT. Translation gives CASSILGGAFF. The whole variable domain, remainder taken from reference TRBV19 and TRBJ1-1, is DGGITQSPKYLFRKEGQNVTLSCEQNLNHDAMYWYRQDPGQGLRLIYYSQIVNDFQKGDIAEGYSVSREKKESFPLTVTSAQKNPTAFYLCASSILGGAFFGQGTRLTVV.

The chain uses TRBV29-1 and TRBJ2-1; TRBD2 is a possible D gene (7 bases). Per germline, CDR1 SQVTM and CDR2 ANQGSEA. The CDR3 runs 14 residues. Trimming removed 6 bases at V and 2 bases at J, with 14 bases between. CDR3 in DNA: TGCAGCGTAGGGGGAGGGGCGACCTACAATGAGCAGTTCTTC. Amino acid sequence: CSVGGGATYNEQFF.

This clone has only a few counts. Given a far larger clone just one base away, this is likely a sequencing read error. This chain joins TRBV11-3 and TRBJ2-2; 8 bases are shared with TRBD2. Germline lookup yields CDR1 SGHNT and CDR2 YENEEA. The CDR3 contains 16 residues. V lost 5 bases and J lost 0; bases outside the gene matches: 5. The CDR3 sequence is CASSPGLGANTGELFF. Written as DNA, the CDR3 is TGTGCCAGCAGCCCGGGACTAGGAGCGAACACCGGGGAGCTGTTTTTT.